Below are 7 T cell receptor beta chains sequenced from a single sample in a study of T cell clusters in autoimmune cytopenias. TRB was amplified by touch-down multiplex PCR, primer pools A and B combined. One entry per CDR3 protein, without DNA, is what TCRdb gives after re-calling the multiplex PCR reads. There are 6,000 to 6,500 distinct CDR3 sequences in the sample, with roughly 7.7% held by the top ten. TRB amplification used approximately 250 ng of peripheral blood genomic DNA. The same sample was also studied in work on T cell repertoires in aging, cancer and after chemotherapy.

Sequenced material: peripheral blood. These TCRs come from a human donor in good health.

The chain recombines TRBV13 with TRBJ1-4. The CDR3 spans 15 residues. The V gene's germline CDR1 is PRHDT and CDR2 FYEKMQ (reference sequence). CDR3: CASSSSSAFNEKLFF.

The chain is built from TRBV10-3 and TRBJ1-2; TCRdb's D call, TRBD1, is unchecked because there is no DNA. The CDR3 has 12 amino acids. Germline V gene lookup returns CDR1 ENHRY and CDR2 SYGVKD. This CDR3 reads CAISDNRVGYTF.

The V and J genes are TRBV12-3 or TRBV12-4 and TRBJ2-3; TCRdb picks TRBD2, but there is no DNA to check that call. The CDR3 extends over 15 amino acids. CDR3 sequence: CASTTAGGATDTQYF.

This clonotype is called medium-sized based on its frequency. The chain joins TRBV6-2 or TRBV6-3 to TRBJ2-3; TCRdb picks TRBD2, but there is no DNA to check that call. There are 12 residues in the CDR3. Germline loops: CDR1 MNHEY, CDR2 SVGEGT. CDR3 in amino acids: CASSRASNTQYF.

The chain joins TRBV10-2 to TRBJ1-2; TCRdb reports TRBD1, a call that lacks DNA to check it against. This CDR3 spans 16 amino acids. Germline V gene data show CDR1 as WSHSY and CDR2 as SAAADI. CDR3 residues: CASSEFNRDPNYGYTF.

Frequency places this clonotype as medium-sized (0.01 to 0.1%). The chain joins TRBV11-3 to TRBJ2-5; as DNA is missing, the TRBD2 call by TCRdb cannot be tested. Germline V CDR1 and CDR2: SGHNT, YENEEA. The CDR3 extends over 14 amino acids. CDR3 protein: CASSPHSPTETQYF.

CDR3 amino acids: CASRLRGIADTQYF. V and J are TRBV12-3 or TRBV12-4 and TRBJ2-3; the TRBD1 assignment by TCRdb is unverifiable without DNA. The CDR3 runs to 14 residues.